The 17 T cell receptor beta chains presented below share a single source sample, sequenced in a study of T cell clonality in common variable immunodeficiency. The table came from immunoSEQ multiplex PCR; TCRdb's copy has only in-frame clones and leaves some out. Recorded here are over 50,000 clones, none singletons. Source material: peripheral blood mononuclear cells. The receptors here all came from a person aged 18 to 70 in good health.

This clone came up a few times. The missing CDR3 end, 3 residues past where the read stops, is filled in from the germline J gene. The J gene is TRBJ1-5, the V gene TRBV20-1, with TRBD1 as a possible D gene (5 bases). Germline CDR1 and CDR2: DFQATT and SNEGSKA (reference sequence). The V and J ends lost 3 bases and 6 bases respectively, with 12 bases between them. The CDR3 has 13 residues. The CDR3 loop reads CSASQGTPQPQHF. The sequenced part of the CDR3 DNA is TGCAGTGCTAGTCAGGGTACCCCTCAGCCC.

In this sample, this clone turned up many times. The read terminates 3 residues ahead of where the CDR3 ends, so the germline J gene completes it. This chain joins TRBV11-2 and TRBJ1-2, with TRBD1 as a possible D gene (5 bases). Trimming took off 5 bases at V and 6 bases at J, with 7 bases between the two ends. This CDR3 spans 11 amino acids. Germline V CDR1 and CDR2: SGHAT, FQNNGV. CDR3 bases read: TGTGCCAGCAGCCGAGGGGATGGC. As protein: CASSRGDG. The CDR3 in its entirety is CASSRGDGYTF.

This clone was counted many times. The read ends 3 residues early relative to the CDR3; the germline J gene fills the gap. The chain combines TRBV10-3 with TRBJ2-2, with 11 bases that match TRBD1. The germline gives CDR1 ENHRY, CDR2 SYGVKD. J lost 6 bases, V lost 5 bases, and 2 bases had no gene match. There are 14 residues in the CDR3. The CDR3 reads CAISWTGGSGELFF. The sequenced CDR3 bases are TGTGCCATCAGTTGGACAGGGGGCTCCGGGGAG.

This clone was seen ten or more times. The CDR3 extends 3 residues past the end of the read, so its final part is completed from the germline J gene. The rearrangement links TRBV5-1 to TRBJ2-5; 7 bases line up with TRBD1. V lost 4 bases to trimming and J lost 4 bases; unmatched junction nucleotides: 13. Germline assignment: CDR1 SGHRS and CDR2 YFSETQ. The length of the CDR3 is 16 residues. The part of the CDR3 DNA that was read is TGCGCCAGCAGCCCGGCGCAGACAGGGTGGGGAGAGACC. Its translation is CASSPAQTGWGET. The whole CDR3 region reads CASSPAQTGWGETQYF.

The CDR3 spells CASRSRTVHDNEQFF. The DNA read from the CDR3 is TGTGCCAGCAGATCACGGACAGTACACGACAATGAG. This chain joins TRBV25-1 and TRBJ2-1, with D possibly matching TRBD1 (6 bases). Read coverage stops 3 residues before the CDR3 terminus; the germline J gene supplies the remainder. The germline V gene encodes CDR1 MGHDK and CDR2 SYGVNS. Trimming took off 6 bases at V and 5 bases at J, with 17 bases between the two ends. The CDR3 sequence is 15 residues long.

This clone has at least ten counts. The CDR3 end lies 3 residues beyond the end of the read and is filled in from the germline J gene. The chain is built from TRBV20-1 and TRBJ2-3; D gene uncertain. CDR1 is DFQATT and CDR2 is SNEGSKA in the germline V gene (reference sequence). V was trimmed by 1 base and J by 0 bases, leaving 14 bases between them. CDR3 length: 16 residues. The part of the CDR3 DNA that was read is TGCAGTGCTAGAGTGGGCAGAGGCGTTAGCACAGATACG. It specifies CSARVGRGVSTDT. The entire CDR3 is CSARVGRGVSTDTQYF.

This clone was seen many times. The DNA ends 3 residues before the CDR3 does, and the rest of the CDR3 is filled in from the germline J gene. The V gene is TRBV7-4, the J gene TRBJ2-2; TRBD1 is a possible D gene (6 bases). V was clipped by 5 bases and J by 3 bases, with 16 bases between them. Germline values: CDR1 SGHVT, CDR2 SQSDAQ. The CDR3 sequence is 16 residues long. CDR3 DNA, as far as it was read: TGTGCCAGCAGCCACTATATGGGGGCTGACACCGGGGAG. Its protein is CASSHYMGADTGE. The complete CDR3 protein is CASSHYMGADTGELFF.

The CDR3 DNA, read in part, is TGTGCCAGCACCTCCCCGGCGGGGTCAAATAGGCTCACTGAA. Protein: CASTSPAGSNRLTE. The full CDR3 sequence reads CASTSPAGSNRLTEAFF. The chain uses TRBV2 and TRBJ1-1, with D unresolved. Read coverage stops 3 residues before the CDR3 terminus; the germline J gene supplies the remainder. The V gene's germline CDR1 is SNHLY and CDR2 FYNNEI. The V end was cut by 7 bases, the J end by 4 bases, with 25 bases between. The CDR3 sequence is 17 residues long.

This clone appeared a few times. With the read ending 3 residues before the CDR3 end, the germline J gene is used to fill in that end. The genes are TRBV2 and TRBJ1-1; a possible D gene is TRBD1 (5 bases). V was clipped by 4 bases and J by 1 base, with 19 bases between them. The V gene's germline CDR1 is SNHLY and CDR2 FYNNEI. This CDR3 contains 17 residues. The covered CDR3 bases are TGTGCCAGCAGTGTTCTCAAGGGAGCGGGGGGGAACACTGAA. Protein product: CASSVLKGAGGNTE. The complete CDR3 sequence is CASSVLKGAGGNTEAFF. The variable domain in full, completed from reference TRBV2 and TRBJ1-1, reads EPEVTQTPSHQVTQMGQEVILRCVPISNHLYFYWYRQILGQKVEFLVSFYNNEISEKSEIFDDQFSVERPDGSNFTLKIRSTKLEDSAMYFCASSVLKGAGGNTEAFFGQGTRLTVV.

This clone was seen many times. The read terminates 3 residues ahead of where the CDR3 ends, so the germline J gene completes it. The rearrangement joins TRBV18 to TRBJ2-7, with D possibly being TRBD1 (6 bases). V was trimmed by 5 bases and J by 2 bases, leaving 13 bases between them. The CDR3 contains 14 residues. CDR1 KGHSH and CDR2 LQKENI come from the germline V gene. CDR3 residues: CASSTRTATYEQYF. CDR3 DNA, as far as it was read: TGTGCCAGCTCAACGCGGACAGCTACCTACGAG.

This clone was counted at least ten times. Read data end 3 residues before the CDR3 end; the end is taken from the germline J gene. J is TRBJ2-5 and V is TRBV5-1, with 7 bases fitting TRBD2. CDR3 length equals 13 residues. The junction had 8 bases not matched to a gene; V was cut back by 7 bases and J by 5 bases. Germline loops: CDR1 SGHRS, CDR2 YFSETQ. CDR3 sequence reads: CASSISGTETQYF. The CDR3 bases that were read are TGCGCCAGCTCGATAAGCGGGACGGAGACC.

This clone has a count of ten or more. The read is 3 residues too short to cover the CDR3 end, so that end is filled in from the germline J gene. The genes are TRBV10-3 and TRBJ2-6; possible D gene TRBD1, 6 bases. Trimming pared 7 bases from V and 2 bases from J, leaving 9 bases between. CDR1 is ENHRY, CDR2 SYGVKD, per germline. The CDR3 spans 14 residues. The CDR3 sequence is CAITHRAGANVLTF. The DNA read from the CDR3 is TGTGCCATCACCCACAGGGCTGGGGCCAACGTC.

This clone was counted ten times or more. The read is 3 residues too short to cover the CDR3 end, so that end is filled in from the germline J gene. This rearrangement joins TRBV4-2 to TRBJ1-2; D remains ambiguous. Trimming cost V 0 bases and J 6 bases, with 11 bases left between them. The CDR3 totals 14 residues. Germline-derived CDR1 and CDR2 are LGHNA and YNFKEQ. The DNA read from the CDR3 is TGTGCCAGCAGCCAAGAGGTTCGGCGGGATGGC. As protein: CASSQEVRRDG. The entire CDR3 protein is CASSQEVRRDGYTF.

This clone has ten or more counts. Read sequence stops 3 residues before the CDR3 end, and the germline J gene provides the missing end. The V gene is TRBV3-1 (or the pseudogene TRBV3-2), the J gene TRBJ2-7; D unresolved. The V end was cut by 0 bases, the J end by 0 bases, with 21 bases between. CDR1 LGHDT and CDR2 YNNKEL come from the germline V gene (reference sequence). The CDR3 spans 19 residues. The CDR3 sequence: CASSQDPPCGRPSSYEQYF. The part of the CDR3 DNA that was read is TGTGCCAGCAGCCAAGACCCCCCTTGTGGCAGGCCAAGCTCCTACGAG.

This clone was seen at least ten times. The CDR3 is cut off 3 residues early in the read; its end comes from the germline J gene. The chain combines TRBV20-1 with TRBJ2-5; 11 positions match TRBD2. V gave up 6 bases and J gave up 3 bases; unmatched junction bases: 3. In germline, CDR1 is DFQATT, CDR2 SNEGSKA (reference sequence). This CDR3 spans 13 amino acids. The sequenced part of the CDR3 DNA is TGCAGTGCCACGGGACTAGCGGAAGAGACC. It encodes CSATGLAEET. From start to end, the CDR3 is CSATGLAEETQYF.

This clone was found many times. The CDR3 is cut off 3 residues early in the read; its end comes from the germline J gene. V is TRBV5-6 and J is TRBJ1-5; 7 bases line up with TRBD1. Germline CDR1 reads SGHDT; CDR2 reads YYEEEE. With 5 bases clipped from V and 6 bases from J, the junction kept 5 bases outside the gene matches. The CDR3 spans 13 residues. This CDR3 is CASSRQGTQPQHF. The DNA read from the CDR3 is TGTGCCAGCAGTCGACAGGGTACTCAGCCC. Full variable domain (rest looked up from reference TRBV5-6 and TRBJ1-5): DAGVTQSPTHLIKTRGQQVTLRCSPKSGHDTVSWYQQALGQGPQFIFQYYEEEERQRGNFPDRFSGHQFPNYSSELNVNALLLGDSALYLCASSRQGTQPQHFGDGTRLSIL.

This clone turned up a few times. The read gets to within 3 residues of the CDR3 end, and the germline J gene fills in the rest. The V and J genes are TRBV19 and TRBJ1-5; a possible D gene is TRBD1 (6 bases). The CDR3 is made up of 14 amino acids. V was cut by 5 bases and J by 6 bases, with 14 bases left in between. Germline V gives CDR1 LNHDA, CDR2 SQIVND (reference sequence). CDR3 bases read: TGTGCCAGTAGTCCTCAGGGGTCGGGTCAGCCC. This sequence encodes CASSPQGSGQP. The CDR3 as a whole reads CASSPQGSGQPQHF. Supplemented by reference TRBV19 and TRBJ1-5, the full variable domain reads DGGITQSPKYLFRKEGQNVTLSCEQNLNHDAMYWYRQDPGQGLRLIYYSQIVNDFQKGDIAEGYSVSREKKESFPLTVTSAQKNPTAFYLCASSPQGSGQPQHFGDGTRLSIL.